This T cell receptor beta chain was observed in a study of blood T cell repertoires in COVID-19. The sample holds one count of this clone. In the study's own analysis: Estimation of nucleated cell counts relied on the amplification of reference gene primers. Measured with immunoSEQ multiplex PCR; TCRdb has only the in-frame clones, and not every one. V and J calls and clone size are as listed in that table; D and trimming were resolved from the DNA. The sample consists of about 240,000 clones, around 87% of them appearing once. The source material was PBMCs or T cells enriched from blood (not recorded which). The receptor was isolated from a woman aged 40-49 years with acute COVID-19.

This CDR3 reads CASGGRLNTEAFF. CDR3 DNA: TGTGCCAGCGGAGGCAGGCTGAACACTGAAGCTTTCTTT. The J gene is TRBJ1-1, the V gene TRBV5-6; D remains ambiguous. From germline, CDR1 is SGHDT and CDR2 YYEEEE. V lost 7 bases, J lost 0 bases, and 10 bases lay in between. The CDR3 runs to 13 residues.